The 3 T cell receptor beta chains in this list originate from one sample, sequenced in a study of human CD8 memory T cell subsets. It was UMI-labeled 5' RACE by which the TCR beta libraries were made. TCRdb re-called the 5' RACE reads and shows each CDR3 protein once, DNA omitted. The sample holds approximately 11,000 distinct CDR3 sequences. Input material: CD8+ stem-like memory T cells (TSCM and TCM) sorted from PBMCs. Noted subset: stem-like memory CD8 T cells (TSTEM), CCR7+ PD-1- TIGIT-. Every receptor here comes from a human donor in good health.

By frequency, this clonotype registers medium-sized. The chain joins TRBV29-1 to TRBJ2-3; checking the TCRdb D call of TRBD1 is not possible without DNA. Germline V CDR1 and CDR2: SQVTM, ANQGSEA. The CDR3 contains 13 residues. The CDR3: CSVGGGFTDTQYF.

The chain uses TRBV5-1 and TRBJ2-7; TCRdb's D gene call, TRBD1, goes unchecked for lack of DNA. CDR3 length equals 14 residues. CDR1 SGHRS and CDR2 YFSETQ come from the germline V gene. This chain's CDR3 is CASSQGLGVHEQYF.

The CDR3 region is CASSLVGVKADTQYF. The chain combines TRBV5-1 with TRBJ2-3; without DNA, the TCRdb call of TRBD1 cannot be checked. The CDR3 length is 15 residues. Germline V gives CDR1 SGHRS, CDR2 YFSETQ.